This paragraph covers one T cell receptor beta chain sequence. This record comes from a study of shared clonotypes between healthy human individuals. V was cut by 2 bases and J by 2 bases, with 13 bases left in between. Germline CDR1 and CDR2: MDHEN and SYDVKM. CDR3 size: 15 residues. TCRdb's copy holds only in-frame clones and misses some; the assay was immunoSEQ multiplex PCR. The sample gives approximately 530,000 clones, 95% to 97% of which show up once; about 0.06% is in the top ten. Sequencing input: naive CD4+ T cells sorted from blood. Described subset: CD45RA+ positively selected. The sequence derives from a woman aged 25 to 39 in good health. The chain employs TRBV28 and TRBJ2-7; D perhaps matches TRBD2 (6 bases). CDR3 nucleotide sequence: TGTGCCAGCAGTTTAATAGCTAGCGTCACCTACGAGCAGTACTTC. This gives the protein CASSLIASVTYEQYF.